The present T cell receptor (beta chain) was sequenced within a study of identical twins. Study results and caveats: Low generation probability was overrepresented in out-of-frame alpha sequences shared by twins.

Trimming cost V 2 bases and J 4 bases, with 19 bases left between them. Germline lookup yields CDR1 SGHVS and CDR2 FNYEAQ. The CDR3 covers 17 residues. All donors were healthy Caucasians. This clonotype was observed a few times. The antigen remains unidentified. TCRdb re-derived calls from the 5' RACE reads in MiXCR, one entry per CDR3 protein. The profile covers about 520,000 distinct CDR3 sequences, with around 20% appearing a single time and under 0.95% taken by the ten largest. This same sample was also taken into another study, of T cells expressing NK-cell markers. This second study notes: The CD3+CD56-NKG2C+ fraction of a handful of donors was also led by these clonotypes.

The rearrangement links TRBV7-6 to TRBJ2-3; D remains unclear. This receptor was taken from a young woman in good health. The sequenced sample was CD4+ T cells sorted from blood. CDR3 DNA sequence: TGTGCCAGCAGCTTAAAGGCCGACTCCATTGCGGCAGATACGCAGTATTTT. It yields the protein CASSLKADSIAADTQYF.